Below are 30 T cell receptor beta chains sequenced from a single sample in a study of cytomegalovirus exposure and HLA in healthy donors. PCR involved 60 Vbeta and 13 Jbeta primers. The repertoire was sequenced with immunoSEQ multiplex PCR; TCRdb's copy has only in-frame clones and lacks some. This table has approximately 110,000 clones, 60% to 85% appearing once. Sequencing used PBMCs. These receptor sequences come from a female donor in good health and CMV-seropositive.

The rearrangement uses TRBV15 and TRBJ2-7; 9 nucleotides line up with TRBD1. The CDR3 spans 13 residues. Germline V gene sequence: CDR1 LNHNV, CDR2 YYDKDF (reference sequence). Trimming removed 6 bases from V and 3 bases from J; junction bases left unmatched: 3. The CDR3 bases are TGTGCCACCAGGGACAGGGGTTTCTACGAGCAGTACTTC. This translates into CATRDRGFYEQYF.

V usage is TRBV2 and J usage is TRBJ2-7; TRBD1 agrees at 8 bases. The CDR3 runs 14 residues. Germline loops: CDR1 SNHLY, CDR2 FYNNEI. V trimming: 9 bases; J trimming: 4 bases; junction bases outside the gene matches: 11. CDR3 region: CASATGTGTYEQYF. The CDR3 coding sequence is TGTGCCAGTGCAACCGGGACAGGAACTTACGAGCAGTACTTC.

V usage is TRBV4-1 and J usage is TRBJ1-1; 11 bases match TRBD1. The CDR3 extends over 15 amino acids. CDR1 is MGHRA, CDR2 YSYEKL, per germline. Germline trimming cut 1 base from V and 4 bases from J; bases unmatched to any gene: 2. CDR3 sequence reads: CASSQAGTGGTEAFF. DNA of the CDR3: TGCGCCAGCAGCCAAGCCGGGACAGGGGGCACTGAAGCTTTCTTT.

The V call is TRBV11-2, the J call TRBJ2-1; 11 bases are a match to TRBD1. Germline V lookup: CDR1 SGHAT, CDR2 FQNNGV. With 5 bases clipped from V and 5 bases from J, the junction kept 17 bases outside the gene matches. The CDR3 contains 19 residues. In DNA form, the CDR3 reads TGTGCCAGCAGCCTCAGGACAGGGGGCGTTTACTCCGAAAACAATGAGCAGTTCTTC. It specifies CASSLRTGGVYSENNEQFF.

The chain carries TRBV7-2 and TRBJ2-7; the D is unclear. CDR3 length: 14 amino acids. Trimming left V 5 bases short and J 4 bases short, with 15 bases between. Looked up from germline, CDR1 is SGHTA and CDR2 is FQGNSA. CDR3 nucleotides: TGTGCCAGCAGCCTCCGGGTCCCTCCTTACGAGCAGTACTTC. It translates to CASSLRVPPYEQYF.

The V gene is TRBV6-1, the J gene TRBJ2-2; D is possibly TRBD1 (5 bases). The CDR3 extends over 17 amino acids. With 0 bases removed from V and 5 bases from J, the gap between germline ends came to 16 bases. Germline CDR1 and CDR2: MNHNS and SASEGT. The CDR3 sequence: CASSEAVRAGNTGELFF. The CDR3 DNA sequence: TGTGCCAGCAGTGAAGCTGTTCGAGCAGGGAATACCGGGGAGCTGTTTTTT.

This clone came up a few times. The rearrangement links TRBV27 to TRBJ2-1; the D gene is possibly TRBD2 (6 bases). There are 15 residues in the CDR3. V was pared by 0 bases and J by 15 bases, with 21 bases between. CDR1 MNHEY and CDR2 SMNVEV come from the germline V gene (reference sequence). The CDR3 sequence is CASSLSSTSTGVRFF. The CDR3 DNA follows: TGTGCCAGCAGTTTATCGAGCACTAGCACAGGCGTTCGGTTCTTC.

This clone has more than one count but fewer than ten. The V gene is TRBV6-5, the J gene TRBJ1-2, with TRBD1 matching over 8 bases. Looked up from germline, CDR1 is MNHEY and CDR2 is SVGAGI. V lost 5 bases, J lost 12 bases, and 17 bases stayed unmatched. The CDR3 is 15 residues long. The CDR3 protein is CASSRTLGQADHDTF. CDR3 nucleotide sequence: TGTGCCAGCAGTCGTACTCTGGGACAGGCCGATCACGACACCTTC.

V gene TRBV30 combines with J gene TRBJ2-5; possibly TRBD2 for D (5 bases). The V gene lost 1 base and the J gene lost 2 bases, with 11 bases spanning the gap. The CDR3 extends over 14 amino acids. Germline V CDR1 and CDR2: GTSNPN, SVGIG (reference sequence). CDR3 sequence reads: CAWSAFGGQETQYF. CDR3 nucleotide sequence: TGTGCCTGGAGTGCCTTTGGAGGTCAAGAGACCCAGTACTTC. The variable domain in full, completed from reference TRBV30 and TRBJ2-5, reads SQTIHQWPATLVQPVGSPLSLECTVEGTSNPNLYWYRQAAGRGLQLLFYSVGIGQISSEVPQNLSASRPQDRQFILSSKKLLLSDSGFYLCAWSAFGGQETQYFGPGTRLLVL.

The table lists this clone with a count of one. J is TRBJ2-1 and V is TRBV10-1; D is unclear. Trimming cost V 8 bases and J 5 bases, with 7 bases left between them. The germline CDR1 and CDR2 sequences are WNHNN and SYGVQD (reference sequence). This CDR3 spans 11 amino acids. CDR3 nucleotides: TGCGCCAGCCAACTCAACAATGAGCAGTTCTTC. Encoded protein: CASQLNNEQFF.

This sequence joins TRBV11-2 and TRBJ2-4; tentatively, D is TRBD2 (5 bases). Germline V gene data show CDR1 as SGHAT and CDR2 as FQNNGV. This CDR3 contains 16 residues. The V end was cut by 4 bases, the J end by 1 base, with 14 bases between. The CDR3 sequence: CASSSPRGRAKNIQYF. The CDR3 coding sequence is TGTGCCAGCAGCTCCCCCAGAGGGCGCGCCAAAAACATTCAGTACTTC.

The V gene is TRBV27, the J gene TRBJ1-5, with 7 positions matching TRBD1. This CDR3 spans 13 amino acids. V lost 6 bases and J lost 4; bases outside the gene matches: 3. Per the germline V gene, CDR1 is MNHEY and CDR2 is SMNVEV (reference sequence). The CDR3 loop is CASSLQGNQPQHF. The CDR3 bases are TGTGCCAGCAGCCTACAGGGGAATCAGCCCCAGCATTTT.

This clone was found a few times. The chain has TRBV19 and TRBJ1-2; TRBD1 matches 7 bases. The CDR3 contains 15 residues. Germline V gene data show CDR1 as LNHDA and CDR2 as SQIVND (reference sequence). V shed 4 bases and J 5 bases; nucleotides not matched to a gene: 10. The CDR3 sequence: CASSTAQGEKYGYTF. For the CDR3, the DNA is TGTGCCAGTAGTACCGCTCAGGGGGAGAAATATGGCTACACCTTC.

This chain connects TRBV7-8 to TRBJ1-2; D remains ambiguous. V lost 5 bases and J lost 1, with 8 bases in between. This CDR3 has 13 amino acids. The germline V gene has CDR1 SGHVS and CDR2 FQNEAQ. CDR3 in DNA: TGTGCCAGCAGCAAAACAGTTAACTATGGCTACACCTTC. Amino acid sequence: CASSKTVNYGYTF.

The gene calls are TRBV11-2 and TRBJ1-3; 9 bases agree with TRBD1. With 5 bases clipped from V and 0 bases from J, the junction kept 8 bases outside the gene matches. The CDR3 has 17 residues. Germline CDR1 and CDR2: SGHAT and FQNNGV. The CDR3 region has the DNA TGTGCCAGCAGCCTTTTTGGACAGGGGAGCTCTGGAAACACCATATATTTT. Translating it yields CASSLFGQGSSGNTIYF.

V gene TRBV7-6 combines with J gene TRBJ2-1, with 9 bases fitting TRBD2. The V and J ends lost 0 bases and 4 bases, in that order; junction bases with no gene match: 10. CDR1 and CDR2 (germline): SGHVS, FNYEAQ. There are 18 residues in the CDR3. The DNA of the CDR3 is TGTGCCAGCAGCTTAGCCTGGACTAGCGATAAACATTACAATGAGCAGTTCTTC. This codes for CASSLAWTSDKHYNEQFF. Complete variable domain (other parts from reference TRBV7-6 and TRBJ2-1): GAGVSQSPRYKVTKRGQDVALRCDPISGHVSLYWYRQALGQGPEFLTYFNYEAQQDKSGLPNDRFSAERPEGSISTLTIQRTEQRDSAMYRCASSLAWTSDKHYNEQFFGPGTRLTVL.

This clone was seen more than once but under ten times. The junction departs from germline at one end; a sequencing error may be responsible. The chain links TRBV7-9 to TRBJ1-6, with TRBD1 as a possible D gene (5 bases). CDR1 SEHNR and CDR2 FQNEAQ come from the germline V gene (reference sequence). The CDR3 spans 17 residues. Here the CDR3 reads CSSSSHDVAGIGSPLHF. CDR3 sequence (DNA): TGTTCCAGCAGCTCACACGATGTGGCAGGGATTGGTTCACCCCTCCACTTT.

Points on this clone: The junction departs from the called germline gene at one end, perhaps through a read error. J is TRBJ1-1 and V is TRBV7-9; a possible D gene is TRBD1 (6 bases). Germline V gene lookup returns CDR1 SEHNR and CDR2 FQNEAQ (reference sequence). This CDR3 region has 16 residues. CDR3 DNA sequence: TGTTCCAGCAGCTTAGTAGGACAGCCGAGAAACACTGAAGCTTTCTTT. It codes for CSSSLVGQPRNTEAFF.

This clone has just a few counts. The chain links TRBV7-2 to TRBJ2-2; D possibly corresponds to TRBD2 (5 bases). Germline-derived CDR1 and CDR2 are SGHTA and FQGNSA. The CDR3 totals 15 residues. Trimming pared 0 bases from V and 15 bases from J, leaving 20 bases between. CDR3 nucleotide sequence: TGTGCCAGCAGCTTAGCCTATCTCGCGGGTGGTCAGTTGTTTTTT. Amino acids: CASSLAYLAGGQLFF.

The chain recombines TRBV18 with TRBJ2-6, with TRBD1 matching 10 bases. After removal of 3 bases from V and 0 bases from J, the junction contained 8 bases not matched to a gene. This CDR3 comprises 19 residues. Germline V lookup: CDR1 KGHSH, CDR2 LQKENI. The DNA for the CDR3 is TGTGCCAGCTCACCGACTCAGGGACAGGGGTCCTCTGGGGCCAACGTCCTGACTTTC. Translating gives CASSPTQGQGSSGANVLTF.

This chain links TRBV7-2 with TRBJ1-2, with TRBD1 matching over 10 bases. CDR1 and CDR2 from the germline V gene are SGHTA and FQGNSA. The V and J ends lost 5 bases and 4 bases, in that order; junction bases with no gene match: 7. The CDR3 spans 15 residues. The CDR3 DNA reads as TGTGCCAGCAGCCTTAAAGACAGGGGGCCCTATGGCTACACCTTC. Its protein is CASSLKDRGPYGYTF. The complete variable domain, with remaining parts taken from reference TRBV7-2 and TRBJ1-2, reads GAGVSQSPSNKVTEKGKDVELRCDPISGHTALYWYRQSLGQGLEFLIYFQGNSAPDKSGLPSDRFSAERTGGSVSTLTIQRTQQEDSAVYLCASSLKDRGPYGYTFGSGTRLTVV.

This chain connects TRBV7-8 to TRBJ2-7; 9 positions agree with TRBD1. Germline assignment: CDR1 SGHVS and CDR2 FQNEAQ. Trimming cost V 5 bases and J 1 base; bases outside gene matches: 15. The CDR3 totals 18 residues. CDR3 in DNA: TGTGCCAGCAGCCTTAAGTCTTCCGGGACAGGGTCTTCCTACGAGCAGTACTTC. It is translated as CASSLKSSGTGSSYEQYF.

Turning to this clone: Other nucleotide sequences from this sample produce the same CDR3. The chain couples TRBV5-5 to TRBJ1-5, with TRBD1 matching 9 bases. CDR1 and CDR2 (germline): SGHKS, YYEKEE (reference sequence). This CDR3 has 14 residues. The V segment lost 3 bases and the J segment 2 bases; nucleotides outside the gene matches: 0. CDR3 residues: CASSWTGGNQPQHF. The CDR3 region has the DNA TGTGCCAGCAGCTGGACAGGGGGCAATCAGCCCCAGCATTTT.

The rearrangement joins TRBV5-1 to TRBJ2-1; 9 positions match TRBD2. The CDR3 runs to 16 residues. Germline values: CDR1 SGHRS, CDR2 YFSETQ. Trimming removed 4 bases from V and 2 bases from J; junction bases left unmatched: 7. The CDR3 protein is CASSPIAGAAYNEQFF. CDR3 DNA: TGCGCCAGCAGCCCCATAGCGGGGGCGGCCTACAATGAGCAGTTCTTC.

Only one count was recorded for this clone. The gene calls are TRBV9 and TRBJ2-3; 9 bases agree with TRBD2. From germline, CDR1 is SGDLS and CDR2 YYNGEE. V shed 4 bases and J 2 bases; nucleotides not matched to a gene: 5. The length of the CDR3 is 15 residues. This CDR3 is CASSLSGGITDTQYF. Written as DNA, the CDR3 is TGTGCCAGCAGCCTTAGCGGGGGTATCACAGATACGCAGTATTTT.

The gene calls are TRBV7-9 and TRBJ2-1, with TRBD2 matching over 7 bases. The CDR3 length is 15 residues. V trimming: 0 bases; J trimming: 4 bases; junction bases outside the gene matches: 3. CDR1 and CDR2 from the germline V gene are SEHNR and FQNEAQ (reference sequence). The CDR3 DNA sequence: TGTGCCAGCAGCTTAGCGGGAGGGCGTTACAATGAGCAGTTCTTC. Translated, it gives CASSLAGGRYNEQFF.

CDR3 in DNA: TGTGCCACCAGCGGGGTCCCGGGTGAGCAGTTCTTC. Its translation is CATSGVPGEQFF. The rearrangement joins TRBV6-5 to TRBJ2-1; TRBD2 matches 7 bases. After removal of 10 bases from V and 9 bases from J, the junction contained 9 bases not matched to a gene. This CDR3 is 12 amino acids long. The germline V gene has CDR1 MNHEY and CDR2 SVGAGI.

The chain has TRBV15 and TRBJ2-7; no firm D call. CDR3 length equals 13 residues. Germline loops: CDR1 LNHNV, CDR2 YYDKDF (reference sequence). V was clipped by 0 bases and J by 3 bases, with 6 bases between them. The CDR3 DNA follows: TGTGCCACCAGCAGAGATAGCAGCTACGAGCAGTACTTC. Residues: CATSRDSSYEQYF.

The chain carries TRBV27 and TRBJ2-3, with 8 nucleotides matching TRBD1. This CDR3 is built from 13 residues. Trimming took 6 bases from V and 9 from J; bases not matched to a gene: 8. The germline V gene has CDR1 MNHEY and CDR2 SMNVEV (reference sequence). The CDR3 here is CASRGTGTGTQYF. In nucleotides, the CDR3 is TGTGCCAGCAGGGGGACAGGAACTGGAACGCAGTATTTT.

V and J are TRBV9 and TRBJ2-1, with D unresolved. Looked up from germline, CDR1 is SGDLS and CDR2 is YYNGEE. Trimming cost V 4 bases and J 0 bases, with 17 bases left between them. The CDR3 consists of 17 residues. In DNA, the CDR3 is TGTGCCAGCAGCCTAAACCCTGGGCAGAGCTCCTACAATGAGCAGTTCTTC. It is translated as CASSLNPGQSSYNEQFF.